Presented here are 11 T cell receptor beta chains from one specimen sequenced in a study of T-cell reconstitution after alpha-beta-depleted transplantation in children. A TCRbeta library incorporating unique molecular identifiers was prepared. MiXCR, run by TCRdb on the PCR reads, gives a single entry per CDR3 protein. The sample consists of under 35,000 distinct CDR3 sequences, roughly 5.7% of them appearing once. This specimen consisted of PBMCs, mostly from graft donor cells, obtained 180 days after TCRalphabeta/CD19-depleted stem cell transplant. The receptor source for this set is a male patient younger than 18 who had a stem cell transplant for acute myeloid leukemia, so the T cells may come from the graft donor.

This clonotype is labeled medium-sized. J is TRBJ1-5 and V is TRBV4-1, with no clear D. This CDR3 is built from 15 residues. The germline V and J ends were trimmed by 4 bases and 4 bases, with 14 bases remaining between them. The germline gives CDR1 MGHRA, CDR2 YSYEKL. Here the CDR3 DNA reads TGCGCCAGCAGCCGCCCATTGGCAGAGAATCAGCCCCAGCATTTT. Translating it yields CASSRPLAENQPQHF.

Of note for this clonotype: It may be a read error: a sequence one base away is much more abundant. The rearrangement joins TRBV28 to TRBJ1-1; no definite D call. The CDR3 loop spans 13 amino acids. Looked up from germline, CDR1 is MDHEN and CDR2 is SYDVKM. This CDR3 reads CASSYDRGTEVFF. CDR3 nucleotide sequence: TGTGCCAGCAGTTATGACCGCGGCACTGAAGTTTTCTTT.

This clonotype was found many times. The chain recombines TRBV7-2 with TRBJ1-4; tentative D call: TRBD1 (6 bases). Deletions cut 5 bases from V and 5 bases from J, with 18 bases between. The CDR3 runs 16 residues. In germline, CDR1 is SGHTA, CDR2 FQGNSA. The CDR3 DNA is TGTGCCAGCAGCCGACCGAGCGGGACACAGAATGAAAAACTGTTTTTT. As protein: CASSRPSGTQNEKLFF.

This clonotype showed up many times. The chain combines TRBV29-1 with TRBJ1-2; D remains ambiguous. Trimming shortened V by 0 bases and J by 9 bases, and 8 bases separated the two germline ends. Germline CDR1 and CDR2: SQVTM and ANQGSEA. This CDR3 has 11 amino acids. CDR3 loop: CSVEDLSRYTF. Here the CDR3 DNA reads TGCAGCGTTGAAGATCTTTCTCGCTACACCTTC.

Ten or more counts support this clonotype. The CDR3 nucleotides are TGTGCCAGCCCTTTGGACGGGAGCAAAAACATTCAGTACTTC. This codes for CASPLDGSKNIQYF. J is TRBJ2-4 and V is TRBV27; D is possibly TRBD2 (6 bases). This CDR3 spans 14 amino acids. Germline CDR1 and CDR2: MNHEY and SMNVEV (reference sequence). V was trimmed by 8 bases and J by 3 bases, leaving 14 bases between them.

There are many counts of this clonotype. The chain couples TRBV6-2 or TRBV6-3 to TRBJ2-7; D is undetermined. CDR1 is MNHEY and CDR2 is SVGEGT in the germline V gene. Trimming removed 5 bases from V and 0 bases from J, with 14 bases in between. This CDR3 is 15 amino acids long. The DNA for the CDR3 is TGTGCCAGCAGTAACGACGCGGCCCGCTCCTACGAGCAGTACTTC. Protein product: CASSNDAARSYEQYF.

This clonotype was detected ten times or more. The V gene is TRBV7-3, the J gene TRBJ2-1; 11 bases match TRBD2. Germline-derived CDR1 and CDR2 are SGHTA and FQGTGA. V trimming: 5 bases; J trimming: 7 bases; junction bases outside the gene matches: 16. This CDR3 is built from 18 residues. Written as DNA, the CDR3 is TGTGCCAGCAGCGGGGGGACTAGCGGTTCTAAGGCCGGGAATGAGCAGTTCTTC. It specifies CASSGGTSGSKAGNEQFF. The variable domain in full, with the rest retrieved from reference TRBV7-3 and TRBJ2-1, is GAGVSQTPSNKVTEKGKYVELRCDPISGHTALYWYRQSLGQGPEFLIYFQGTGAADDSGLPNDRFFAVRPEGSVSTLKIQRTERGDSAVYLCASSGGTSGSKAGNEQFFGPGTRLTVL.

This clonotype was counted many times. This sequence joins TRBV7-9 and TRBJ2-7; 7 nucleotides line up with TRBD1. J was trimmed by 9 bases and V by 4 bases; bases with no gene match: 12. The CDR3 is 14 residues long. Germline V CDR1 and CDR2: SEHNR, FQNEAQ (reference sequence). The CDR3 nucleotides read TGTGCCAGCAGCTCCACAGGGGCCCCCTTCGGGCAGTACTTC. Amino acids: CASSSTGAPFGQYF. Full variable domain (remainder filled in from reference TRBV7-9 and TRBJ2-7): DTGVSQNPRHKITKRGQNVTFRCDPISEHNRLYWYRQTLGQGPEFLTYFQNEAQLEKSRLLSDRFSAERPKGSFSTLEIQRTEQGDSAMYLCASSSTGAPFGQYFGPGTRLTVT.

Many counts were recorded for this clonotype. The chain employs TRBV5-4 and TRBJ2-3, with TRBD2 matching 8 bases. The germline CDR1 and CDR2 sequences are SGHNT and YYREEE (reference sequence). This CDR3 has 18 amino acids. J gave up 2 bases and V 2 bases, and 13 bases lay outside the gene matches. The DNA for the CDR3 is TGTGCCAGCAGCTTACCTAGCGGGTGGGACCGACCCACAGATACGCAGTATTTT. It translates to CASSLPSGWDRPTDTQYF.

This clonotype was recorded many times. The V and J genes are TRBV10-2 and TRBJ2-7; the match to TRBD2 covers 14 bases. Trimming removed 7 bases from V and 4 bases from J; junction bases left unmatched: 6. Germline-derived CDR1 and CDR2 are WSHSY and SAAADI. The CDR3 is made up of 15 amino acids. The DNA for the CDR3 is TGCGCCAGCAATCTGGGGACTAGCGGGAGTTACGAGCAGTACTTC. It specifies CASNLGTSGSYEQYF.

At least ten counts were recorded for this clonotype. The rearrangement links TRBV30 to TRBJ2-5, with a tentative D call TRBD2 (5 bases). Per the germline V gene, CDR1 is GTSNPN and CDR2 is SVGIG (reference sequence). Trimming stripped 1 base from V and 5 bases from J, with 11 bases between. The CDR3 covers 13 residues. CDR3 DNA sequence: TGTGCCTGGAGTGCCTCTAGCATGGAGACCCAGTACTTC. Amino acid sequence: CAWSASSMETQYF.